This TCR beta chain originates from a study of T-cell memory formation after mild COVID-19. Each CDR3 protein is one row after TCRdb ran MiXCR on the 5' RACE reads. The sample shows around 420,000 distinct CDR3 sequences, 20% to 25% of them seen only once. Material for sequencing was PBMCs or a T cell subset sorted from them (not recorded which). This receptor was identified in an adult woman who had mild COVID-19 (a few samples of this study predate the infection). Cell type and time point are not known.

As DNA, the CDR3 is TGTGCCAGCAGCTTCGGGGTCAGGCATAGCTATGGCTACACCTTC. Amino acid sequence: CASSFGVRHSYGYTF. V is TRBV5-4 and J is TRBJ1-2, with D unresolved. V lost 2 bases and J lost 4, with 15 bases in between. Germline assignment: CDR1 SGHNT and CDR2 YYREEE (reference sequence). This CDR3 contains 15 residues. Full variable domain (rest looked up from reference TRBV5-4 and TRBJ1-2): ETGVTQSPTHLIKTRGQQVTLRCSSQSGHNTVSWYQQALGQGPQFIFQYYREEENGRGNFPPRFSGLQFPNYSSELNVNALELDDSALYLCASSFGVRHSYGYTFGSGTRLTVV.